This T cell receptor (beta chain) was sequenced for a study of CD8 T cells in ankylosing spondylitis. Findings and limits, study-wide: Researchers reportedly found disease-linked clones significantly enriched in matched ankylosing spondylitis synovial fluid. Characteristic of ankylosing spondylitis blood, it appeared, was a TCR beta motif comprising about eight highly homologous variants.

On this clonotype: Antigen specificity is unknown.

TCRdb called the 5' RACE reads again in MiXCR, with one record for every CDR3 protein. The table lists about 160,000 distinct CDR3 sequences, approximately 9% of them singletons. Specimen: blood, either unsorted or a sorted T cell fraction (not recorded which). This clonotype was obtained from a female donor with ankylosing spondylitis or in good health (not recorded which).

The CDR3 nucleotides read TGTGCCAGCAGCCTGACTAGCGGAGGCGGGCGAGAGACCCAGTACTTC. It specifies CASSLTSGGGRETQYF. The rearrangement uses TRBV7-8 and TRBJ2-5; 9 bases are a match to TRBD2. Germline-derived CDR1 and CDR2 are SGHVS and FQNEAQ. This CDR3 has 16 residues. The ends lost 5 bases at V and 4 bases at J; junction bases unmatched: 11.